The clone carrying this T cell receptor (beta chain) was found once. Its antigen is unknown. This entry belongs to a study of T cell responses to AZD1222 COVID-19 vaccine. Method: immunoSEQ multiplex PCR; TCRdb's copy keeps in-frame clones and lacks some. This sample has 150,000 to 200,000 clones, with roughly 90% found just once. Study-level results: Clonal diversity was possibly underestimated, and white British individuals and females predominated among donors.

CDR1 and CDR2 from the germline V gene are MNHNY and SVGAGI (reference sequence). After removal of 2 bases from V and 5 bases from J, the junction contained 5 bases not matched to a gene. This CDR3 contains 16 residues. The sequence derives from an adult who received the AZD1222 COVID-19 vaccine. The source was peripheral blood, collected 28 days after the second AZD1222 dose. The rearrangement joins TRBV6-6 to TRBJ2-3; TRBD2 agrees at 12 bases. The CDR3, as DNA: TGTGCCAGCAGTTACCCTAGCGGGGGGGCTGGAGATACGCAGTATTTT. Its protein product is CASSYPSGGAGDTQYF.